The TCR beta chain described here comes from a study of Ad26.COV2.S vaccination and SARS-CoV-2 variants. Study details: Doses of Ad26.COV2.S were injected into muscle once or twice, 56 days apart.

The treatment denotes: 15 to 20 received Ad26.COV2.S at low or high dose, single or two shots; roughly 5 received placebo; per-sample allocation not given. All samples were drawn on day 63, counting from the first vaccine or placebo injection. CDR1 is SGHRS and CDR2 is YFSETQ in the germline V gene. V was shortened by 0 bases and J by 7 bases, with 20 bases between the two germline ends. The CDR3 is made up of 17 amino acids. Some clones are missing from TCRdb's copy, which holds only in-frame ones; the method was immunoSEQ multiplex PCR. Of about 460,000 clones in the sample, roughly 87% were seen once.

The sequenced sample was peripheral blood, obtained in a trial of Ad26.COV2.S vaccine versus placebo. This sequence was found in a person between 18 and 65 years old who received the Ad26.COV2.S COVID-19 vaccine or a placebo. The genes are TRBV5-1 and TRBJ1-5, with D possibly TRBD1 on 6 matching bases. The CDR3 spells CASSLGPSGGRSQPQHF. The CDR3 DNA follows: TGCGCCAGCAGCTTGGGGCCTTCGGGGGGCAGGTCCCAGCCCCAGCATTTT.